The 15 T cell receptor beta chains listed next were all sequenced from one sample in a study of T cells in narcolepsy. Method: immunoSEQ multiplex PCR; TCRdb's copy keeps in-frame clones and lacks some. This table has more than 20,000 clones, over 65% appearing once. Input material: memory (CD45RA-) CD4+ T cells from blood. The origin of the receptors is a human donor in good health.

There are a few counts of this clone. The rearrangement links TRBV5-4 to TRBJ1-2; TRBD1 might be the D (6 bases). Trimming stripped 5 bases from V and 4 bases from J, with 15 bases between. The germline gives CDR1 SGHNT, CDR2 YYREEE (reference sequence). The CDR3 length is 14 residues. The CDR3 sequence is CASSRGGLSYGYTF. CDR3 DNA sequence: TGTGCCAGCAGTCGGGGGGGGCTTTCCTATGGCTACACCTTC.

The chain is built from TRBV5-1 and TRBJ2-3; D gene ambiguous. CDR1 and CDR2 (germline): SGHRS, YFSETQ. The CDR3 is 14 amino acids. Trimming took 2 bases from V and 0 from J, leaving 7 bases between them. The CDR3 nucleotides read TGCGCCAGCAGCTTACAGCTAAGCACAGATACGCAGTATTTT. Translating gives CASSLQLSTDTQYF.

The chain employs TRBV6-5 and TRBJ2-5, with TRBD1 matching over 9 bases. CDR1 MNHEY and CDR2 SVGAGI come from the germline V gene. The CDR3 is 14 amino acids. Trimming removed 6 bases from V and 2 bases from J; junction bases left unmatched: 4. The CDR3 is CASSRDRVQETQYF. CDR3 nucleotides: TGTGCCAGCAGCCGGGACAGGGTACAAGAGACCCAGTACTTC.

The chain combines TRBV4-3 with TRBJ2-1, with 9 bases fitting TRBD2. From germline, CDR1 is LGHNA and CDR2 YSLEER. The V gene end was trimmed by 1 base and the J gene end by 0 bases; junction bases not matched to a gene: 13. This CDR3 has 20 amino acids. The CDR3 loop is CASSQGSGGGARSSYNEQFF. DNA for the CDR3: TGCGCCAGCAGCCAAGGTTCCGGCGGGGGGGCTAGAAGCTCCTACAATGAGCAGTTCTTC.

This chain joins TRBV6-1 and TRBJ2-1; D is ambiguous. In germline, CDR1 is MNHNS, CDR2 SASEGT. This CDR3 is built from 12 residues. V lost 2 bases and J lost 7, with 6 bases in between. The chain's CDR3 is CASSERGNEQFF. CDR3 nucleotide sequence: TGTGCCAGCAGTGAACGTGGGAATGAGCAGTTCTTC.

The J gene is TRBJ1-4, the V gene TRBV6-1, with 8 bases that match TRBD1. Trimming at V came to 3 bases and at J to 7 bases, leaving 7 bases not matched to a gene. The CDR3 has 15 residues. Germline assignment: CDR1 MNHNS and CDR2 SASEGT. The CDR3 nucleotides read TGTGCCAGCAGTGATCCCAGGGGGCTTGGTGAAAAACTGTTTTTT. This translates into CASSDPRGLGEKLFF.

The chain links TRBV7-2 to TRBJ1-4; TRBD1 aligns across 8 bases. The junction had 2 bases not matched to a gene; V was cut back by 3 bases and J by 5 bases. The CDR3 consists of 14 residues. Germline CDR1 SGHTA, CDR2 FQGNSA. The CDR3 DNA sequence: TGTGCCAGCAGCTTGACAGGGGCAAATGAAAAACTGTTTTTT. Its translation is CASSLTGANEKLFF.

The chain has TRBV14 and TRBJ2-2, with D possibly being TRBD1 or TRBD2 (5 bases each). The CDR3 has 14 amino acids. V was shortened by 8 bases and J by 6 bases, with 16 bases between the two germline ends. Germline CDR1 is SGHDN and CDR2 is FVKESK. CDR3 loop: CASSKGRGSGELFF. CDR3 DNA: TGTGCCAGCTCAAAGGGACGTGGATCCGGGGAGCTGTTTTTT.

The chain joins TRBV19 to TRBJ2-4; maybe TRBD1 (5 bases). This CDR3 has 16 residues. The germline gives CDR1 LNHDA, CDR2 SQIVND (reference sequence). V lost 1 base, J lost 1 base, and 11 bases lay in between. CDR3 nucleotide sequence: TGTGCCAGTAGTATAGGGAGACAGCCCGCCAAAAACATTCAGTACTTC. This codes for CASSIGRQPAKNIQYF.

The rearrangement uses TRBV7-9 and TRBJ1-2; 8 nucleotides align to TRBD1. Germline trimming cut 5 bases from V and 4 bases from J; bases unmatched to any gene: 3. In germline, CDR1 is SEHNR, CDR2 FQNEAQ (reference sequence). The CDR3 has 13 amino acids. CDR3 amino acids: CASSLRGPYGYTF. The DNA of the CDR3 is TGTGCCAGCAGCCTCAGGGGGCCCTATGGCTACACCTTC.

V is TRBV10-2 and J is TRBJ2-7; 9 bases are shared with TRBD2. CDR1 is WSHSY and CDR2 is SAAADI in the germline V gene. V shed 0 bases, J shed 0 bases, and the junction held 0 bases outside the gene matches. This CDR3 region has 15 residues. CDR3 sequence reads: CASSESTSGSYEQYF. CDR3 nucleotide sequence: TGCGCCAGCAGTGAGTCGACTAGCGGCTCCTACGAGCAGTACTTC.

The chain is built from TRBV18 and TRBJ2-7, with 7 positions matching TRBD2. This CDR3 contains 15 residues. Germline values: CDR1 KGHSH, CDR2 LQKENI. V shed 3 bases, J shed 7 bases, and the junction held 12 bases outside the gene matches. The CDR3 nucleotides are TGTGCCAGCTCACCCAAAGCGGGACCCGGGGGAGAGCAGTACTTC. Translated, it gives CASSPKAGPGGEQYF. Using reference TRBV18 and TRBJ2-7 for the parts outside the CDR3, the full variable domain is NAGVMQNPRHLVRRRGQEARLRCSPMKGHSHVYWYRQLPEEGLKFMVYLQKENIIDESGMPKERFSAEFPKEGPSILRIQQVVRGDSAAYFCASSPKAGPGGEQYFGPGTRLTVT.

The chain has TRBV20-1 and TRBJ2-7; no clear D. V was pared by 5 bases and J by 5 bases, with 10 bases between. This CDR3 has 11 amino acids. Germline V gene data show CDR1 as DFQATT and CDR2 as SNEGSKA (reference sequence). The CDR3 protein is CSAVSVDEQYF. Here the CDR3 DNA reads TGCAGTGCTGTATCCGTTGACGAGCAGTACTTC.

The rearrangement joins TRBV10-3 to TRBJ1-3; 7 nucleotides line up with TRBD1. The CDR3 extends over 15 amino acids. The germline gives CDR1 ENHRY, CDR2 SYGVKD. J was trimmed by 6 bases and V by 1 base; bases with no gene match: 6. The CDR3 region is CAISELGQPENTIYF. The CDR3, as DNA: TGTGCCATCAGTGAGTTGGGACAGCCAGAAAACACCATATATTTT.

The rearrangement links TRBV9 to TRBJ1-3, with unresolved D. Germline loops: CDR1 SGDLS, CDR2 YYNGEE. Trimming stripped 0 bases from V and 7 bases from J, with 8 bases between. The CDR3 runs 13 residues. The CDR3, as DNA: TGTGCCAGCAGCGTAGCGGATTGGAACACCATATATTTT. It is translated as CASSVADWNTIYF. Supplemented by reference TRBV9 and TRBJ1-3, the full variable domain reads DSGVTQTPKHLITATGQRVTLRCSPRSGDLSVYWYQQSLDQGLQFLIQYYNGEERAKGNILERFSAQQFPDLHSELNLSSLELGDSALYFCASSVADWNTIYFGEGSWLTVV.